This T cell receptor beta chain was documented in a study of cytotoxic CD8 clonotypes in ibrutinib-treated CLL. Study-wide background: Once treatment had gone on for a median of around 13 months, range 6 to 36, response samples were drawn.

About this clone itself: What it binds is not known.

The V gene's germline CDR1 is MNHEY and CDR2 SVGAGI. This CDR3 has 15 residues. Deletions cut 2 bases from V and 0 bases from J, with 8 bases between. Depth targeted 1 in 200,000 to 1 in 1 million T cells, averaging 10x coverage per clonotype. Repertoires were generated with immunoSEQ multiplex PCR, while TCRdb's copy carries only in-frame clones and drops some. The data contain about 200,000 clones, over 65% of them singletons. The study's findings and limits: Sustained-remission and progressing patients had different sampling times.

The clonotype comes from a human donor with chronic lymphocytic leukemia. The J gene is TRBJ1-3, the V gene TRBV6-5; no clear D gene. The sequences come from PBMCs, collected after 12 months of ibrutinib treatment. The CDR3 is CASSYTANSGNTIYF. The CDR3 coding sequence is TGTGCCAGCAGTTACACGGCGAACTCTGGAAACACCATATATTTT.